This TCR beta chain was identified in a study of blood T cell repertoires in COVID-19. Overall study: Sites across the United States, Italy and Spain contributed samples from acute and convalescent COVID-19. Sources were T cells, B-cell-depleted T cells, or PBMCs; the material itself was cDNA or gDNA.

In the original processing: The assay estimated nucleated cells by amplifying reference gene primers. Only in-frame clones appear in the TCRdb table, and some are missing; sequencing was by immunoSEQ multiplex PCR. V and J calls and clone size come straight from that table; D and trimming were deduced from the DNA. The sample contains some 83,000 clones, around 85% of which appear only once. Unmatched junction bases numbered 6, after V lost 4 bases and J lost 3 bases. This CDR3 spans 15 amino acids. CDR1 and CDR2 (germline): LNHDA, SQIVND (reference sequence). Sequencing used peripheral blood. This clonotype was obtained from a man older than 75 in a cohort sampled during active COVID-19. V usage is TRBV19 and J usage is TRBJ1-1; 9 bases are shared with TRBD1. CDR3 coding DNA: TGTGCCAGTAGTACTTCCGGGACAGGGTACACTGAAGCTTTCTTT. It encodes CASSTSGTGYTEAFF.